This passage covers 7 T cell receptor beta chains from one sample sequenced in a study of shared T cell receptors in the human thymus (dated by TCRdb to about 2021). The method behind the library was the immunoSEQ multiplex PCR assay. In TCRdb, the immuneACCESS table is reduced to in-frame sequences with V and J assigned. These tables do not hold every clone; where another copy was compared, an unresolved V gene accounts for under half, and the others remain unexplained. This sample comprises roughly 500,000 clones, about 84% of them detected only once. Jointly, the top ten make up approximately 0.013% of the sample. These data were likewise used in another study, on human thymus T cells.

The specimen sequenced was thymocytes. All receptors derive from a boy under two years old with a congenital heart defect. Donor details come from another sample of the same person, matched by shared clones.

This chain uses TRBV27 with TRBJ2-7, with D unclear. Germline V CDR1 and CDR2: MNHEY, SMNVEV (reference sequence). The CDR3 is 13 residues long. Trimming took 4 bases from V and 5 from J, leaving 12 bases between them. The CDR3 region is CASSCSYLDEQYF. CDR3 sequence (DNA): TGTGCCAGCAGTTGTTCCTACTTAGACGAGCAGTACTTC.

This rearrangement joins TRBV27 to TRBJ2-1; 9 bases are shared with TRBD2. Germline values: CDR1 MNHEY, CDR2 SMNVEV (reference sequence). The CDR3 totals 15 residues. V was clipped by 2 bases and J by 7 bases; unmatched bases: 6. For the CDR3, the DNA is TGTGCCAGCAGTTTACGCCTAGCGGGATTGAATGAGCAGTTCTTC. Translation: CASSLRLAGLNEQFF.

This clone was counted once. The chain couples TRBV5-1 to TRBJ2-3; D is unclear. V lost 4 bases to trimming and J lost 1 base, with 13 bases between them. Germline CDR1 is SGHRS and CDR2 is YFSETQ. The CDR3 extends over 15 amino acids. CDR3 bases: TGCGCCAGCAGCCCTCGGTGTTATCGCACAGATACGCAGTATTTT. This sequence encodes CASSPRCYRTDTQYF.

For the CDR3, the DNA is TGTGCCTGGAGTGTTGGGACTAGCGGGAGGGAAGAGCAGTACTTC. It translates to CAWSVGTSGREEQYF. This rearrangement joins TRBV30 to TRBJ2-7; 16 positions match TRBD2. Losses at the gene ends were 0 bases for V and 7 bases for J; bases not matched to a gene: 3. Germline loops: CDR1 GTSNPN, CDR2 SVGIG (reference sequence). This CDR3 contains 15 residues.

The chain uses TRBV2 and TRBJ2-1; 10 bases are shared with TRBD2. CDR1 and CDR2 (germline): SNHLY, FYNNEI. CDR3 length: 15 residues. Unmatched junction bases numbered 7, after V lost 4 bases and J lost 7 bases. The CDR3 DNA sequence: TGTGCCAGCAGTGGGCTAGCGGGAGTTAAGAATGAGCAGTTCTTC. Protein product: CASSGLAGVKNEQFF.

The chain recombines TRBV6-1 with TRBJ1-2, with D possibly matching TRBD1 (5 bases). The V gene's germline CDR1 is MNHNS and CDR2 SASEGT. This CDR3 is built from 13 residues. V lost 4 bases to trimming and J lost 7 bases, with 13 bases between them. The chain's CDR3 is CASSGPGPAGYTF. The CDR3, as DNA: TGTGCCAGCAGTGGTCCAGGGCCAGCTGGCTACACCTTC.

V gene TRBV5-6 combines with J gene TRBJ2-2; maybe TRBD2 (5 bases). Germline loops: CDR1 SGHDT, CDR2 YYEEEE. The CDR3 sequence is 15 residues long. V was clipped by 0 bases and J by 6 bases, with 12 bases between them. CDR3 nucleotide sequence: TGTGCCAGCAGCTTGGCCGAAGGGAGATCCGGGGAGCTGTTTTTT. Translated, it gives CASSLAEGRSGELFF.